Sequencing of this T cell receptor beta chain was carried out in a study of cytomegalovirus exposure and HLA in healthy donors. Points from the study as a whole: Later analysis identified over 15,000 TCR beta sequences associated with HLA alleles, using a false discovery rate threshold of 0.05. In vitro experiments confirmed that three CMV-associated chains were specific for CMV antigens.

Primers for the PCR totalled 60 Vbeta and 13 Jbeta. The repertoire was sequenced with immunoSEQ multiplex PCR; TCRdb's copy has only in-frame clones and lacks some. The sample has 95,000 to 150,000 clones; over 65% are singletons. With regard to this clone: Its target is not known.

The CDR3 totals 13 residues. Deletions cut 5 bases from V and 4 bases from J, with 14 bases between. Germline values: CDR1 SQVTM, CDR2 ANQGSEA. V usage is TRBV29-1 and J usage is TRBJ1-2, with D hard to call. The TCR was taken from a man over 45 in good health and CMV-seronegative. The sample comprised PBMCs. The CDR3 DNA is TGCAGCGTTCTGTCTCGGGTAGGCTATGGCTACACCTTC. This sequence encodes CSVLSRVGYGYTF.